A selection of T cell receptor beta chains follows, all from one sample in a study of blood T cell repertoires in COVID-19. Sequencing used immunoSEQ multiplex PCR; TCRdb keeps in-frame clones, though not all of them. The sample contains around 220,000 clones, roughly nine tenths of which appear only once. The sample consisted of PBMCs or T cells enriched from blood (not recorded which). The receptors here all came from a woman aged 25 to 39 with acute COVID-19. The CDR3 runs from the conserved cysteine through the conserved F or W. D genes are given only for firm matches. The size entry is marked missing in some rows and otherwise reads once, few, many or a size class.

.,TRBV29-1,.,TRBJ1-5,CSVGLSSNQPQHF
.,TRBV7-6,.,TRBJ1-3,CASSSSSGGNTIYF
.,TRBV10-2,.,TRBJ2-7,CASSEPPTYEQYF
TRBD1,TRBV29-1,few,TRBJ1-2,CSVVDRGFRRNGYTF
TRBD1,TRBV11-2,once,TRBJ2-7,CASSGSGTGYEQYF
.,TRBV6-1,.,TRBJ2-7,CASSEFGLGGGAYEQYF
.,TRBV24-1,few,TRBJ1-5,CATRARTPNQPQHF
TRBD2,TRBV2,.,TRBJ2-1,CASSPTSGGYNEQFF
TRBD1,TRBV4-3,.,TRBJ1-1,CASSQTDRVNTEAFF
TRBD1,TRBV4-1,.,TRBJ2-2,CASRGTGGAGELFF
TRBD1,TRBV7-3,.,TRBJ2-3,CASSYRGGRTDTQYF
TRBD1,TRBV3-1/TRBV3-2,.,TRBJ2-5,CASSPWDSQETQYF
.,TRBV29-1,.,TRBJ1-1,CSALGGGLNTEAFF
.,TRBV3-1/TRBV3-2,once,TRBJ2-3,CASSPAGTGVADTQYF
.,TRBV10-3,.,TRBJ1-1,CAISEYSLNTEAFF
.,TRBV6-5,.,TRBJ2-7,CASEPSGGTYEQYF
TRBD1,TRBV5-1,.,TRBJ1-1,CASSFAFMGQGNTEAFF
TRBD1,TRBV28,.,TRBJ1-2,CASSGQVYGYTF
.,TRBV7-3,.,TRBJ2-3,CASSPMAWAASSTDTQYF
.,TRBV19,.,TRBJ1-5,CASSRQGREGNQPQHF
.,TRBV11-2,.,TRBJ2-1,CASSFSEAEQFF
TRBD1,TRBV6-1,.,TRBJ2-1,CASSEVRQGVGFF